The 30 T cell receptor beta chains presented below share a single source sample, sequenced in a study of blood T cell repertoires in COVID-19. The data were produced by immunoSEQ multiplex PCR, yet TCRdb's version contains in-frame clones alone and is incomplete. The sample consists of approximately 190,000 clones, roughly 90% of them appearing once. The material sequenced was peripheral blood. These receptors all come from a woman aged 40 to 50 who had recovered from COVID-19.

The V and J genes are TRBV3-1 (or the pseudogene TRBV3-2) and TRBJ2-4, with a tentative D call TRBD1 (5 bases). Germline V gene sequence: CDR1 LGHDT, CDR2 YNNKEL (reference sequence). Deletions cut 7 bases from V and 1 base from J, with 14 bases between. There are 15 residues in the CDR3. CDR3 residues: CASTDAGYAKNIQYF. The CDR3 bases are TGTGCCAGCACCGATGCAGGGTACGCCAAAAACATTCAGTACTTC.

CDR3 DNA: TGTGCCAGCAGCTCGGGACTAGCGGGAGGAGAGACCCAGTACTTC. This encodes CASSSGLAGGETQYF. The genes are TRBV7-7 and TRBJ2-5; 15 bases are a match to TRBD2. This CDR3 spans 15 amino acids. V was clipped by 4 bases and J by 4 bases; unmatched bases: 1. Per germline, CDR1 SSHAT and CDR2 FNYEAQ (reference sequence).

This rearrangement joins TRBV12-2 to TRBJ1-6. TRBV12-2 corresponds to a pseudogene. This CDR3 is built from 14 residues. The CDR3 DNA follows: TGTGCAAGTCGCTTCCGGGTCACTAATTCACCCCTCCACTTT. Translation: CASRFRVTNSPLHF.

The chain links TRBV19 to TRBJ1-1; perhaps TRBD1 as D (6 bases). Per the germline V gene, CDR1 is LNHDA and CDR2 is SQIVND (reference sequence). This CDR3 is built from 16 residues. Trimming left V 6 bases short and J 0 bases short, with 17 bases between. CDR3 region: CASRIRGPYLNTEAFF. CDR3 coding DNA: TGTGCCAGTAGGATCAGGGGCCCATATTTGAACACTGAAGCTTTCTTT.

This chain uses TRBV11-1 with TRBJ1-2; a weak D match, TRBD1 (5 bases). Trimming cost V 6 bases and J 3 bases, with 14 bases left between them. CDR3 size: 14 residues. Germline CDR1 SGHAT, CDR2 FQDESV (reference sequence). The CDR3 is CASRTGQGDYGYTF. Written as DNA, the CDR3 is TGTGCCAGCAGAACTGGGCAGGGCGACTATGGCTACACCTTC.

In this sample, this clone turned up once. V usage is TRBV19 and J usage is TRBJ2-1, with D unresolved. CDR1 and CDR2 (germline): LNHDA, SQIVND (reference sequence). The V gene lost 5 bases and the J gene lost 9 bases, with 14 bases spanning the gap. The CDR3 spans 13 residues. The CDR3 coding sequence is TGTGCCAGTAGTTTTATAGCTGAGCGTGAGCAGTTCTTC. This translates into CASSFIAEREQFF.

The chain is built from TRBV18 and TRBJ2-1; maybe TRBD2 (6 bases). Germline assignment: CDR1 KGHSH and CDR2 LQKENI. The CDR3 has 14 residues. V lost 3 bases to trimming and J lost 7 bases, with 13 bases between them. The CDR3 nucleotides are TGTGCCAGCTCACCCCGCCGGGGGTGGAATGAGCAGTTCTTC. Protein sequence: CASSPRRGWNEQFF.

This chain connects TRBV19 to TRBJ1-1; TRBD1 aligns across 9 bases. The J segment lost 4 bases and the V segment lost 1 base, leaving 4 bases of the junction unmatched. Germline V gene sequence: CDR1 LNHDA, CDR2 SQIVND (reference sequence). The CDR3 runs to 15 residues. The CDR3 loop reads CASSIVQGATTEAFF. CDR3 DNA sequence: TGTGCCAGTAGTATAGTACAGGGGGCTACCACTGAAGCTTTCTTT.

This chain links TRBV9 with TRBJ2-1; possibly TRBD1 for D (6 bases). The CDR3 spans 14 residues. The V and J ends lost 3 bases and 7 bases respectively, with 14 bases between them. The germline V gene has CDR1 SGDLS and CDR2 YYNGEE. The CDR3 loop is CASSAGQPRNEQFF. As DNA, the CDR3 is TGTGCCAGCAGCGCCGGACAGCCTAGGAATGAGCAGTTCTTC. Full variable domain (outside the CDR3, taken from reference TRBV9 and TRBJ2-1): DSGVTQTPKHLITATGQRVTLRCSPRSGDLSVYWYQQSLDQGLQFLIQYYNGEERAKGNILERFSAQQFPDLHSELNLSSLELGDSALYFCASSAGQPRNEQFFGPGTRLTVL.

The chain recombines TRBV7-9 with TRBJ1-1, with a possible D match to TRBD1 (5 bases). Germline V gene sequence: CDR1 SEHNR, CDR2 FQNEAQ (reference sequence). Trimming cost V 5 bases and J 0 bases, with 19 bases left between them. The length of the CDR3 is 17 residues. The CDR3 DNA follows: TGTGCCAGCAGCCCGGGGGGGTCGGTCGGAGTGAACACTGAAGCTTTCTTT. Its translation is CASSPGGSVGVNTEAFF.

This sequence joins TRBV7-9 and TRBJ1-5, with a possible D match to TRBD1 (5 bases). The CDR3 is 16 residues long. Trimming pared 2 bases from V and 8 bases from J, leaving 19 bases between. Germline V gene data show CDR1 as SEHNR and CDR2 as FQNEAQ (reference sequence). The chain's CDR3 is CASSLRMRRVWEPQHF. CDR3 nucleotide sequence: TGTGCCAGCAGCTTAAGAATGCGCAGGGTCTGGGAGCCCCAGCATTTT.

The V gene is TRBV25-1, the J gene TRBJ2-5; 9 bases match TRBD1. The CDR3 is 14 residues long. With V trimmed by 10 bases and J by 4 bases, 10 bases remained unmatched. Germline V gene lookup returns CDR1 MGHDK and CDR2 SYGVNS. The CDR3 sequence is CATSGQGFLETQYF. CDR3 sequence (DNA): TGTGCCACCTCGGGACAGGGTTTTTTAGAGACCCAGTACTTC.

Only a few counts were recorded for this clone. The V and J genes are TRBV27 and TRBJ1-3; the D gene is possibly TRBD1 (6 bases). V was pared by 6 bases and J by 0 bases, with 12 bases between. The CDR3 is made up of 15 amino acids. Germline assignment: CDR1 MNHEY and CDR2 SMNVEV (reference sequence). The CDR3 sequence: CASSLGQSSGNTIYF. In nucleotides, the CDR3 is TGTGCCAGCAGCTTAGGACAGAGCTCTGGAAACACCATATATTTT.

In its sample, this clone was seen once. The rearrangement uses TRBV18 and TRBJ2-5; 9 positions match TRBD2. Germline V gene sequence: CDR1 KGHSH, CDR2 LQKENI. The CDR3 is made up of 15 amino acids. The V segment lost 5 bases and the J segment 7 bases; nucleotides outside the gene matches: 11. CDR3 residues: CASSTQTGTSLTQYF. CDR3 DNA sequence: TGTGCCAGCTCAACGCAGACCGGGACTAGCTTGACCCAGTACTTC.

The chain joins TRBV5-1 to TRBJ1-2; 9 nucleotides match TRBD1. Germline lookup yields CDR1 SGHRS and CDR2 YFSETQ. The CDR3 runs 20 residues. J lost 6 bases, V lost 2 bases, and 23 bases had no gene match. The CDR3 is CASSFKSSYRGRGGTNGYTF. CDR3 bases: TGCGCCAGCAGCTTCAAATCCTCCTACAGGGGGCGAGGAGGTACAAATGGCTACACCTTC.

In its sample, this clone was seen once. J is TRBJ2-1 and V is TRBV24-1; TRBD2 matches 12 bases. The trim removed 5 bases at V and 5 bases at J, leaving 3 bases unmatched. The CDR3 is 15 residues long. In germline, CDR1 is KGHDR, CDR2 SFDVKD. CDR3 loop: CATSARLAGDNEQFF. In DNA, the CDR3 is TGTGCCACCAGTGCCCGACTAGCGGGAGACAATGAGCAGTTCTTC.

This sequence joins TRBV6-2 or TRBV6-3 and TRBJ1-1; 9 nucleotides match TRBD1. CDR1 MNHEY and CDR2 SVGEGT come from the germline V gene. This CDR3 region has 19 residues. V lost 0 bases and J lost 0; bases outside the gene matches: 11. CDR3 amino acids: CASSYSGTGPILMNTEAFF. The DNA of the CDR3 is TGTGCCAGCAGTTACTCCGGGACAGGGCCCATTTTAATGAACACTGAAGCTTTCTTT.

CDR3 residues: CASSFHGDLGFF. The CDR3 coding sequence is TGTGCCAGCAGTTTCCATGGTGACTTGGGGTTCTTC. This sequence joins TRBV6-2 or TRBV6-3 and TRBJ2-1; D not certain. There are 12 residues in the CDR3. V was clipped by 4 bases and J by 15 bases, with 16 bases between them. In germline, CDR1 is MNHEY, CDR2 SVGEGT.

J is TRBJ2-7 and V is TRBV5-1; 10 bases align to TRBD2. This CDR3 spans 15 amino acids. CDR1 SGHRS and CDR2 YFSETQ come from the germline V gene. J gave up 2 bases and V 4 bases, and 6 bases lay outside the gene matches. The CDR3 bases are TGCGCCAGCAGCCCTTCTAGCGGGAGTCCCTACGAGCAGTACTTC. Its translation: CASSPSSGSPYEQYF.

J is TRBJ2-2 and V is TRBV7-8; possible D gene TRBD2, 6 bases. CDR1 is SGHVS and CDR2 is FQNEAQ in the germline V gene. V shed 0 bases and J shed 0 bases, with 8 bases lying between them. The CDR3 is made up of 16 amino acids. The CDR3: CASSLAGSANTGELFF. The CDR3 DNA sequence: TGTGCCAGCAGCTTAGCCGGGAGCGCGAACACCGGGGAGCTGTTTTTT. Looking up the rest from reference TRBV7-8 and TRBJ2-2 gives the full variable domain: GAGVSQSPRYKVAKRGQDVALRCDPISGHVSLFWYQQALGQGPEFLTYFQNEAQLDKSGLPSDRFFAERPEGSVSTLKIQRTQQEDSAVYLCASSLAGSANTGELFFGEGSRLTVL.

The chain recombines TRBV5-6 with TRBJ2-5; 9 bases match TRBD2. The CDR3 has 12 amino acids. The germline gives CDR1 SGHDT, CDR2 YYEEEE. V was pared by 4 bases and J by 9 bases, with 4 bases of the junction left unmatched. In DNA form, the CDR3 reads TGTGCCAGCAGCCCGACTAGCGGAGCCCAGTACTTC. This encodes CASSPTSGAQYF.

This chain links TRBV2 with TRBJ2-3; 14 positions match TRBD2. CDR1 is SNHLY and CDR2 is FYNNEI in the germline V gene. V trimming: 6 bases; J trimming: 4 bases; junction bases outside the gene matches: 3. The CDR3 spans 15 residues. The CDR3 DNA is TGTGCCAGCAGGGGACTAGCGGGAGCGGCAGATACGCAGTATTTT. This codes for CASRGLAGAADTQYF.

The chain carries TRBV4-3 and TRBJ2-7; D might be TRBD1 (5 bases). CDR1 is LGHNA, CDR2 YSLEER, per germline. V was clipped by 0 bases and J by 0 bases, with 15 bases between them. The CDR3 has 17 residues. The DNA of the CDR3 is TGCGCCAGCAGCCAAGATTCGCAGGGCCTTAGCTCCTACGAGCAGTACTTC. The encoded protein is CASSQDSQGLSSYEQYF.

CDR3 sequence (DNA): TGTGCCAGCAGCTGGGGACAGAACACTGAAGCTTTCTTT. Translated, it gives CASSWGQNTEAFF. This chain uses TRBV3-1 (or the pseudogene TRBV3-2) with TRBJ1-1, with a tentative D call TRBD1 (6 bases). Trimming took off 5 bases at V and 1 base at J, with 8 bases between the two ends. CDR1 and CDR2 from the germline V gene are LGHDT and YNNKEL (reference sequence). This CDR3 comprises 13 residues.

V usage is TRBV10-1 and J usage is TRBJ2-3; 10 bases are shared with TRBD2. V was pared by 9 bases and J by 0 bases, with 18 bases of the junction left unmatched. Germline CDR1 and CDR2: WNHNN and SYGVQD (reference sequence). The CDR3 extends over 19 amino acids. The CDR3 DNA follows: TGCGCCAGACTCCGAGACAGCTTTCTAGCGGGAGCCAGCACAGATACGCAGTATTTT. Translation: CARLRDSFLAGASTDTQYF.

This clone was observed a few times. The V gene is TRBV5-1, the J gene TRBJ2-3; D possibly corresponds to TRBD2 (7 bases). The germline gives CDR1 SGHRS, CDR2 YFSETQ. The CDR3 totals 15 residues. Between the trimmed V and J ends, which lost 1 base and 3 bases, there was a span of 12 bases. In nucleotides, the CDR3 is TGCGCCAGCAGCTTGCCGGGGGGCGCGACAGATACGCAGTATTTT. Its translation: CASSLPGGATDTQYF.

The CDR3 sequence: CASSQGEVSVRETQYF. The CDR3, as DNA: TGTGCCAGCAGCCAAGGTGAAGTTAGTGTCCGCGAGACCCAGTACTTC. The rearrangement links TRBV3-1 (or the pseudogene TRBV3-2) to TRBJ2-5; D gene uncertain. This CDR3 comprises 16 residues. V dropped 1 base and J dropped 5 bases, with 17 bases sitting between them. Germline CDR1 and CDR2: LGHDT and YNNKEL (reference sequence).

The V gene is TRBV5-8, the J gene TRBJ1-1; D is perhaps TRBD1 (5 bases). V was trimmed by 2 bases and J by 6 bases, leaving 11 bases between them. The CDR3 contains 13 residues. CDR1 SGHTS and CDR2 YDEGEE come from the germline V gene. The CDR3 reads CASSFGGDAEAFF. CDR3 nucleotide sequence: TGTGCCAGCAGCTTTGGAGGGGATGCTGAAGCTTTCTTT.

The gene calls are TRBV7-9 and TRBJ1-1; the D gene is possibly TRBD1 (6 bases). The CDR3 runs 18 residues. Trimming removed 5 bases at V and 0 bases at J, with 22 bases between. CDR1 and CDR2 from the germline V gene are SEHNR and FQNEAQ (reference sequence). CDR3 DNA: TGTGCCAGCAGCCCCGAACAGGGTATAGCGTCGGTGAACACTGAAGCTTTCTTT. Its translation is CASSPEQGIASVNTEAFF.

The chain couples TRBV27 to TRBJ1-1; D is uncertain. Germline CDR1 is MNHEY and CDR2 is SMNVEV (reference sequence). Trimming removed 2 bases at V and 3 bases at J, with 10 bases between. The CDR3 loop spans 14 amino acids. CDR3 sequence (DNA): TGTGCCAGCAGTTTAGGGCAGTCACACACTGAAGCTTTCTTT. Protein sequence: CASSLGQSHTEAFF.